This entry lists 14 T cell receptor beta chains sequenced from one sample in a study of Ad26.COV2.S vaccination and SARS-CoV-2 variants (dated by TCRdb to the early 2020s). The meaning of the sample's treatment or condition label: around 19 received Ad26.COV2.S at low or high dose, single or two shots; a few received placebo; per-sample allocation not given. Repertoires of vaccine and placebo recipients were sequenced from samples taken on day 63 after the first injection. The method behind the library was the immunoSEQ multiplex PCR assay. Entries here come from immuneACCESS through TCRdb and include only in-frame sequences with V and J called. Some clones fail to appear in such tables; in the studies checked, an unresolved V gene covers under half of the shortfall, and the cause of the remainder is unknown. For this sample the table gives roughly 250,000 clones, of which 87% were detected only once. The ten largest clones add up to roughly 3% of the sample.

The source material was peripheral blood, sampled in a trial of Ad26.COV2.S vaccine versus placebo. These receptors all stem from a person aged 18 to 65 who received the Ad26.COV2.S COVID-19 vaccine or a placebo.

This clone was seen just once. This chain uses TRBV7-2 with TRBJ2-5, with 10 nucleotides matching TRBD1. Germline V lookup: CDR1 SGHTA, CDR2 FQGNSA. J gave up 5 bases and V 4 bases, and 7 bases lay outside the gene matches. The CDR3 covers 15 residues. This CDR3 is CASSSRTGGWETQYF. For the CDR3, the DNA is TGTGCCAGCAGCTCAAGGACAGGGGGGTGGGAGACCCAGTACTTC.

The rearrangement joins TRBV9 to TRBJ2-5; D is ambiguous. Germline values: CDR1 SGDLS, CDR2 YYNGEE. The CDR3 has 14 amino acids. The germline V and J ends were trimmed by 0 bases and 2 bases, with 8 bases remaining between them. This CDR3 reads CASSVATFQETQYF. The CDR3 DNA reads as TGTGCCAGCAGCGTAGCGACGTTTCAAGAGACCCAGTACTTC.

This chain joins TRBV19 and TRBJ1-5; no definite D call. V was cut by 6 bases and J by 8 bases, with 11 bases left in between. The CDR3 runs to 12 residues. Germline assignment: CDR1 LNHDA and CDR2 SQIVND (reference sequence). CDR3 in DNA: TGTGCCAGTAGACTTTGGCCAGAGCCCCAGCATTTT. Translating it yields CASRLWPEPQHF.

The chain has TRBV5-1 and TRBJ1-1; D is perhaps TRBD1 (5 bases). There are 15 residues in the CDR3. Germline CDR1 is SGHRS and CDR2 is YFSETQ. V dropped 3 bases and J dropped 2 bases, with 14 bases sitting between them. CDR3 amino acids: CASSSAGTANTEAFF. Here the CDR3 DNA reads TGCGCCAGCAGCTCGGCCGGGACGGCTAACACTGAAGCTTTCTTT.

The chain carries TRBV21-1 and TRBJ2-7; the DNA was not used to check the table's D call, TRBD2. TRBV21-1 has pseudogene status. The CDR3 extends over 14 amino acids. The CDR3 DNA is TGTGCCAGCAGCTCTTGGGGAGCCTCCTACGAGCAGTACGTC. It is translated as CASSSWGASYEQYV.

The genes are TRBV7-9 and TRBJ2-2; TRBD1 agrees at 7 bases. The CDR3 has 17 amino acids. The trim removed 3 bases at V and 0 bases at J, leaving 7 bases unmatched. The germline V gene has CDR1 SEHNR and CDR2 FQNEAQ (reference sequence). For the CDR3, the DNA is TGTGCCAGCAGCTTCATCCCCGGGACAGCGAACACCGGGGAGCTGTTTTTT. Amino acids: CASSFIPGTANTGELFF.

The V call is TRBV12-5, the J call TRBJ2-2; 8 bases match TRBD2. With 0 bases clipped from V and 1 base from J, the junction kept 4 bases outside the gene matches. The CDR3 extends over 17 amino acids. Per the germline V gene, CDR1 is LGHNT and CDR2 is FRNRAP. Written as DNA, the CDR3 is TGTGCTAGTGGTTTGGTTACCAGCGGGAGGAACACCGGGGAGCTGTTTTTT. Encoded protein: CASGLVTSGRNTGELFF. Combining the CDR3 with reference TRBV12-5 and TRBJ2-2 gives the whole variable domain DARVTQTPRHKVTEMGQEVTMRCQPILGHNTVFWYRQTMMQGLELLAYFRNRAPLDDSGMPKDRFSAEMPDATLATLKIQPSEPRDSAVYFCASGLVTSGRNTGELFFGEGSRLTVL.

This clone was recorded only once. The genes are TRBV6-6 and TRBJ1-5; no definite D call. The V gene's germline CDR1 is MNHNY and CDR2 SVGAGI (reference sequence). Between the trimmed V and J ends, which lost 2 bases and 4 bases, there was a span of 9 bases. This CDR3 is built from 14 residues. The CDR3 region is CASSYITENQPQHF. The CDR3 DNA is TGTGCCAGCAGTTACATCACCGAAAATCAGCCCCAGCATTTT.

V and J are TRBV21-1 and TRBJ1-6; TRBD1 was called by the table and not checked on the DNA. TRBV21-1 is annotated as a pseudogene. The CDR3 sequence is 16 residues long. Written as DNA, the CDR3 is TGTGCCAGCACCAAAACCCGGGACAGGGACGATTCACCCCTCCACTTT. Residues: CASTKTRDRDDSPLHF.

J is TRBJ1-1 and V is TRBV19; D is uncertain. CDR1 LNHDA and CDR2 SQIVND come from the germline V gene (reference sequence). The germline V and J ends were trimmed by 10 bases and 1 base, with 10 bases remaining between them. The CDR3 extends over 12 amino acids. The CDR3 region has the DNA TGTGCCATCAAGCTGACGAACACTGAAGCTTTCTTT. The encoded protein is CAIKLTNTEAFF.

V is TRBV4-2 and J is TRBJ2-2, with 9 bases fitting TRBD2. J was trimmed by 0 bases and V by 1 base; bases with no gene match: 6. In germline, CDR1 is LGHNA, CDR2 YNFKEQ. CDR3 size: 18 residues. CDR3 nucleotide sequence: TGTGCCAGCAGCCAAGGGAGAGCGGGGGGTCCGAACACCGGGGAGCTGTTTTTT. It translates to CASSQGRAGGPNTGELFF.

The V gene is TRBV7-9, the J gene TRBJ2-7; TRBD1 is a possible D gene (5 bases). With 8 bases removed from V and 1 base from J, the gap between germline ends came to 12 bases. Germline CDR1 reads SEHNR; CDR2 reads FQNEAQ (reference sequence). The CDR3 loop spans 13 amino acids. CDR3: CASAIQGSYEQYV. In DNA, the CDR3 is TGTGCCAGCGCTATCCAGGGTTCCTACGAGCAGTACGTC.

This clone is a singleton in its sample. The genes are TRBV23-1 and TRBJ2-2; 14 nucleotides match TRBD2. TRBV23-1 is placed among ORFs of uncertain function. The CDR3 loop spans 17 amino acids. Losses at the gene ends were 5 bases for V and 4 bases for J; bases not matched to a gene: 6. CDR3 protein: CASSCTTSGRGTGELFF. The CDR3 DNA is TGCGCCAGCAGTTGCACGACTAGCGGGAGGGGCACCGGGGAGCTGTTTTTT.

The rearrangement uses TRBV30 and TRBJ2-1; D is possibly TRBD1 (5 bases). V lost 2 bases and J lost 7, with 12 bases in between. Germline CDR1 reads GTSNPN; CDR2 reads SVGIG (reference sequence). The CDR3 has 13 amino acids. The chain's CDR3 is CAWSTRQLNEQFF. The CDR3 DNA reads as TGTGCCTGGAGTACGAGACAGCTAAATGAGCAGTTCTTC.